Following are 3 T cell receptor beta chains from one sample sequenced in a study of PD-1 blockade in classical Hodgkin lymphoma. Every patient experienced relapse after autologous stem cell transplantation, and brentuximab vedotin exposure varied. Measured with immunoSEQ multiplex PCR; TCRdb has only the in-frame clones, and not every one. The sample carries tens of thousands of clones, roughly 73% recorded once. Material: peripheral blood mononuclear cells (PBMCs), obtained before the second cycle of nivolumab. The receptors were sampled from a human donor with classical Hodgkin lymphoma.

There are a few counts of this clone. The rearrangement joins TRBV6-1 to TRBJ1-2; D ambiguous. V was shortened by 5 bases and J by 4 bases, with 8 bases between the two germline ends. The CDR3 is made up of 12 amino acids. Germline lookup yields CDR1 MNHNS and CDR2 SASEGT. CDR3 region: CASSSDGYGYTF. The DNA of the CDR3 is TGTGCCAGCAGTTCAGACGGCTATGGCTACACCTTC.

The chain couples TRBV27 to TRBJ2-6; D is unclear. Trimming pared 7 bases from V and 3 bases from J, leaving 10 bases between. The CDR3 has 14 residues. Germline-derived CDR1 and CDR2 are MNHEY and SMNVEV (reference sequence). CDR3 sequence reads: CASKRVIGANVLTF. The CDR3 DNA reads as TGTGCCAGCAAAAGGGTAATTGGGGCCAACGTCCTGACTTTC.

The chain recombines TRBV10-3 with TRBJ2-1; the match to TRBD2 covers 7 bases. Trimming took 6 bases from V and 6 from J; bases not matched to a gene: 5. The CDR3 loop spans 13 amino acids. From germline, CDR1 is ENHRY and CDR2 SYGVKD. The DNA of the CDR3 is TGTGCCATCAGAGCTAGCGGAACCAATGAGCAGTTCTTC. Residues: CAIRASGTNEQFF.